This is a list of T cell receptor beta chains from one sample in a study of OX40 agonist ivuxolimab in advanced cancers. Using immunoSEQ multiplex PCR, the repertoire was profiled, and TCRdb retains in-frame clones only, with some absent. The table records approximately 60,000 clones, roughly 84% of them present only once. The input for sequencing was CD4+ or CD8+ T cells sorted from blood, taken in a trial of the OX40 agonist ivuxolimab. The source of these receptors is an adult with an advanced solid tumor such as melanoma, head and neck, liver or kidney cancer. CDR3s include the opening cysteine and the closing phenylalanine or tryptophan. A D gene is named only where the DNA matches it firmly. Only part of the rows carry a size: once, few, many, or a class if the clone is expanded.

CDR3 protein: CASRDDTYNSPLHF; CDR3 DNA: TGTGCCAGCAGGGATGACACCTATAATTCACCCCTCCACTTT; J gene: TRBJ1-6; D gene: NA; clone size: NA; V gene: TRBV6-5
CDR3 protein: CASSFSRGVGYEQYF; CDR3 DNA: TGTGCCAGCAGCTTCTCCAGGGGAGTAGGGTACGAGCAGTACTTC; J gene: TRBJ2-7; D gene: NA; clone size: NA; V gene: TRBV7-2
CDR3 protein: CASSLGRRHTEAFF; CDR3 DNA: TGTGCCAGCAGCTTGGGACGGCGCCACACTGAAGCTTTCTTT; J gene: TRBJ1-1; D gene: NA; clone size: NA; V gene: TRBV7-2
CDR3 protein: CASTLDRSHQKLFF; CDR3 DNA: TGTGCCAGCACTCTTGACCGTTCCCATCAAAAACTGTTTTTT; J gene: TRBJ1-4; D gene: NA; clone size: NA; V gene: TRBV6-6
CDR3 protein: CASSYSSGGETEAFF; CDR3 DNA: TGTGCCAGCAGTTACTCGTCAGGGGGTGAAACTGAAGCTTTCTTT; J gene: TRBJ1-1; D gene: TRBD1; clone size: NA; V gene: TRBV6-6
CDR3 protein: CATLTGSSYNEQFF; CDR3 DNA: TGTGCCACACTGACGGGGAGCTCCTACAATGAGCAGTTCTTC; J gene: TRBJ2-1; D gene: NA; clone size: NA; V gene: TRBV2
CDR3 protein: CASSPSWDRGASYTF; CDR3 DNA: TGTGCCAGCTCACCTTCATGGGACAGGGGCGCGAGCTACACCTTC; J gene: TRBJ1-2; D gene: TRBD1; clone size: NA; V gene: TRBV18
CDR3 protein: CASSPDESGEAFF; CDR3 DNA: TGTGCCAGCAGCCCAGACGAATCGGGTGAAGCTTTCTTT; J gene: TRBJ1-1; D gene: NA; clone size: NA; V gene: TRBV6-6
CDR3 protein: CASSGTGGVSHEQFF; CDR3 DNA: TGTGCCAGCAGTGGGACAGGGGGCGTCTCACATGAGCAGTTCTTC; J gene: TRBJ2-1; D gene: TRBD1; clone size: NA; V gene: TRBV6-1
CDR3 protein: CASSLAGRNQPQHF; CDR3 DNA: TGTGCCAGCAGTTTGGCAGGGCGAAATCAGCCCCAGCATTTT; J gene: TRBJ1-5; D gene: NA; clone size: NA; V gene: TRBV27
CDR3 protein: CASSYFRNYNSPLHF; CDR3 DNA: TGTGCCAGCAGTTACTTCAGGAATTATAATTCACCCCTCCACTTT; J gene: TRBJ1-6; D gene: NA; clone size: NA; V gene: TRBV6-5
CDR3 protein: CASSARLSQSWDEQFF; CDR3 DNA: TGTGCCAGCAGCGCCCGCTTAAGCCAGTCCTGGGATGAGCAGTTCTTC; J gene: TRBJ2-1; D gene: NA; clone size: NA; V gene: TRBV9
CDR3 protein: CASSERQPQHF; CDR3 DNA: TGTGCCAGCAGTGAAAGGCAGCCCCAGCATTTT; J gene: TRBJ1-5; D gene: NA; clone size: NA; V gene: TRBV6-1
CDR3 protein: CASSPWTATNEKLFF; CDR3 DNA: TGCGCCAGCAGCCCTTGGACAGCAACTAATGAAAAACTGTTTTTT; J gene: TRBJ1-4; D gene: NA; clone size: NA; V gene: TRBV4-1
CDR3 protein: CVSRDSGYEQYF; CDR3 DNA: TGTGTCTCGAGAGACAGCGGTTACGAGCAGTACTTC; J gene: TRBJ2-7; D gene: NA; clone size: NA; V gene: TRBV2
CDR3 protein: CASSEPGVNEQFF; CDR3 DNA: TGTGCCAGCAGTGAGCCTGGGGTTAATGAGCAGTTCTTC; J gene: TRBJ2-1; D gene: NA; clone size: NA; V gene: TRBV25-1
CDR3 protein: CASSQDSGYEQYF; CDR3 DNA: TGTGCCAGCAGCCAGGACTCCGGCTACGAGCAGTACTTC; J gene: TRBJ2-7; D gene: NA; clone size: NA; V gene: TRBV7-3
CDR3 protein: CASSSTSGGISDTQYF; CDR3 DNA: TGTGCCAGCAGCTCGACTAGCGGGGGGATCTCAGATACGCAGTATTTT; J gene: TRBJ2-3; D gene: TRBD2; clone size: NA; V gene: TRBV7-2
CDR3 protein: CASSQGLSGNTIYF; CDR3 DNA: TGCGCCAGCAGCCAGGGCCTCTCTGGAAACACCATATATTTT; J gene: TRBJ1-3; D gene: NA; clone size: NA; V gene: TRBV4-1
CDR3 protein: CASSPPPRVGDEQYF; CDR3 DNA: TGTGCCAGCAGCCCGCCCCCTCGGGTAGGGGACGAGCAGTACTTC; J gene: TRBJ2-7; D gene: NA; clone size: NA; V gene: TRBV7-9
CDR3 protein: CASSPLDRGLNEQYF; CDR3 DNA: TGTGCCAGCAGTCCACTAGACAGGGGGCTGAACGAGCAGTACTTC; J gene: TRBJ2-7; D gene: TRBD1; clone size: NA; V gene: TRBV6-5
CDR3 protein: CASSYRGQSPLHF; CDR3 DNA: TGTGCCAGCAGTTACAGGGGCCAGTCACCCCTCCACTTT; J gene: TRBJ1-6; D gene: NA; clone size: NA; V gene: TRBV6-6
CDR3 protein: CVSSRQGNTIYF; CDR3 DNA: TGTGTCAGCAGCCGTCAGGGAAACACCATATATTTT; J gene: TRBJ1-3; D gene: NA; clone size: NA; V gene: TRBV5-4
CDR3 protein: CASSLASGQEAFF; CDR3 DNA: TGTGCCAGCAGCTTAGCGTCGGGACAGGAAGCTTTCTTT; J gene: TRBJ1-1; D gene: TRBD1; clone size: few; V gene: TRBV7-9
CDR3 protein: CASSLVSTGSYEQYF; CDR3 DNA: TGTGCCAGCAGCTTGGTTTCGACAGGGAGCTACGAGCAGTACTTC; J gene: TRBJ2-7; D gene: TRBD1; clone size: NA; V gene: TRBV11-2
CDR3 protein: CASSVISGTSGGTGELFF; CDR3 DNA: TGTGCCAGCAGCGTGATCAGTGGGACTAGCGGAGGGACCGGGGAGCTGTTTTTT; J gene: TRBJ2-2; D gene: TRBD2; clone size: NA; V gene: TRBV9
CDR3 protein: CASSQRGGAGETQYF; CDR3 DNA: TGTGCCAGCTCACAACGAGGGGGCGCGGGGGAGACCCAGTACTTC; J gene: TRBJ2-5; D gene: NA; clone size: NA; V gene: TRBV18
CDR3 protein: CASSDGGQGATDTQYF; CDR3 DNA: TGTGCCAGCAGTGACGGGGGACAGGGGGCCACAGATACGCAGTATTTT; J gene: TRBJ2-3; D gene: TRBD1; clone size: NA; V gene: TRBV6-4